The present TCR beta chain was sequenced within a study of cytomegalovirus exposure and HLA in healthy donors. Study-wide findings and caveats: In a later analysis, first-cohort TCR clusters were found to tend to co-occur in the 120 or so validation repertoires. The classifier reportedly diagnosed cytomegalovirus status with high specificity and sensitivity. The study labeled more than 150 TCR beta chains cytomegalovirus-associated.

Sequencing used immunoSEQ multiplex PCR; TCRdb keeps in-frame clones, though not all of them. Of about 130,000 clones listed, more than 80% are singletons. Comment on this clone: As yet, its antigen is unknown.

Germline V CDR1 and CDR2: SGHNT, YYREEE (reference sequence). The CDR3 extends over 16 amino acids. V gave up 3 bases and J gave up 6 bases; unmatched junction bases: 13. The sample taken for sequencing was PBMCs. The chain has TRBV5-4 and TRBJ1-1, with 8 bases fitting TRBD1. The TCR sequence derives from a woman in her twenties or thirties in good health and CMV-seropositive. The CDR3 sequence: CASSSPLRQGKPEAFF. As DNA, the CDR3 is TGTGCCAGCAGCTCACCGCTACGACAGGGGAAGCCTGAAGCTTTCTTT.